These 8 T cell receptor beta chains were all obtained from the same sample, sequenced in a study of T cell repertoires in aging, cancer and after chemotherapy. Multiplex touch-down PCR with TRB-A/B primers amplified rearranged V-D-J TRB sequences. TCRdb redid the calling of the multiplex PCR reads with MiXCR, one entry per CDR3 protein. Of about 1,700 distinct CDR3 sequences in the sample, 55% to 70% are singletons; the top ten hold roughly a fifth. Amplification of TCR beta used genomic DNA extracted from peripheral blood. The source material was blood. The receptors come from a human donor with a blood cancer.

This clonotype came up a few times. The gene calls are TRBV29-1 and TRBJ1-2; 12 bases are a match to TRBD1. With 4 bases clipped from V and 4 bases from J, the junction kept 7 bases outside the gene matches. The CDR3 extends over 15 amino acids. Germline V gene lookup returns CDR1 SQVTM and CDR2 ANQGSEA. The CDR3 region has the DNA TGCAGCGTTGGGCTAGGGACAGGGGGCGGCTATGGCTACACCTTC. Translation gives CSVGLGTGGGYGYTF.

V and J are TRBV7-2 and TRBJ2-5; D gene unclear. The CDR3 loop spans 11 amino acids. V lost 4 bases and J lost 4, with 4 bases in between. Germline lookup yields CDR1 SGHTA and CDR2 FQGNSA. This CDR3 reads CASSSRETQYF. CDR3 in DNA: TGTGCCAGCAGCTCCAGAGAGACCCAGTACTTC.

The sample holds a few counts of this clonotype. V and J are TRBV6-6 and TRBJ2-7, with D possibly matching TRBD2 (6 bases). V was pared by 6 bases and J by 6 bases, with 18 bases between. Germline V CDR1 and CDR2: MNHNY, SVGAGI (reference sequence). The CDR3 extends over 14 amino acids. The CDR3 spells CASRRDSPYSEQYF. The CDR3 DNA reads as TGTGCCAGCAGACGGGACTCGCCCTATAGCGAGCAGTACTTC.

The chain links TRBV6-5 to TRBJ1-2, with TRBD1 matching over 8 bases. After removal of 6 bases from V and 4 bases from J, the junction contained 7 bases not matched to a gene. The germline V gene has CDR1 MNHEY and CDR2 SVGAGI. This CDR3 comprises 14 residues. The CDR3 loop reads CASRSGGVGYGYTF. As DNA, the CDR3 is TGTGCCAGCAGGTCAGGGGGCGTTGGCTATGGCTACACCTTC.

The chain couples TRBV12-3 or TRBV12-4 to TRBJ2-1; no firm D call. V gave up 6 bases and J gave up 4 bases, with 10 bases separating them. This CDR3 has 13 amino acids. The CDR3 DNA sequence: TGTGCCAGCAGCTCCCCCAATTACAATGAGCAGTTCTTC. It codes for CASSSPNYNEQFF.

This chain uses TRBV11-1 with TRBJ1-2, with D maybe TRBD1 (5 bases). Germline V CDR1 and CDR2: SGHAT, FQDESV (reference sequence). V was pared by 9 bases and J by 6 bases, with 20 bases between. This CDR3 region has 14 residues. In DNA, the CDR3 is TGTGCCAGAAGCCTCGGGGGAGTATCCGATGGCTACACCTTC. It encodes CARSLGGVSDGYTF.

Points on this clonotype: This may stem from a read error, because a much larger clone lies one nucleotide away. The chain joins TRBV29-1 to TRBJ2-1, with D uncertain. From germline, CDR1 is SQVTM and CDR2 ANQGSEA. This CDR3 is 10 amino acids long. Trimming removed 6 bases from V and 5 bases from J, with 5 bases in between. The CDR3 bases are TGCAGCGTCGGAAACAATGAGCAGTTCTTC. This translates into CSVGNNEQFF.

The chain carries TRBV10-3 and TRBJ1-2; no definite D call. The germline V and J ends were trimmed by 4 bases and 8 bases, with 8 bases remaining between them. Per germline, CDR1 ENHRY and CDR2 SYGVKD. The CDR3 is made up of 11 amino acids. The CDR3 DNA is TGTGCCATCAGTGGGGTCCGGGGCTACACCTTC. Encoded protein: CAISGVRGYTF.